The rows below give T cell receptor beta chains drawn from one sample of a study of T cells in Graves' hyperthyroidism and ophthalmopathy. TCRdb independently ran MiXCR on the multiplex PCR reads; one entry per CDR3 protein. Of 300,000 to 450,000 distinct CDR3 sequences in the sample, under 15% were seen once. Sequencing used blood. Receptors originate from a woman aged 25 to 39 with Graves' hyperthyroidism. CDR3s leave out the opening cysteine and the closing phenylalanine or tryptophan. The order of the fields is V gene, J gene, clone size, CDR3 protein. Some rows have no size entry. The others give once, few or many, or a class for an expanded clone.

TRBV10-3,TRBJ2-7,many,AISDRDFGEQY
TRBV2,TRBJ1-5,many,ASSGTYPSNQPQH
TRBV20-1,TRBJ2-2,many,SASEGVTGELF
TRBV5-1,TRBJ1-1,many,ASSLGGGQMNTEAF
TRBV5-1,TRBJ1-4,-,ASSPQGSNEKLF
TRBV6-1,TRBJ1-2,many,ASSVHRDRGLGYT
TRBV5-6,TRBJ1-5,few,ASSLWGLGNQPQH
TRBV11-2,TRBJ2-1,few,ASSFIYGAQDNEQF
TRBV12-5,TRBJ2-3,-,ASGLGLGTDTQY
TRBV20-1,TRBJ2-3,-,SASTRTGVFGTDTQY
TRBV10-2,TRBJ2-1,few,ASRETSGSYNEQF
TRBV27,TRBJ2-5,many,ASSSHMEGETQY
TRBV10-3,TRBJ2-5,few,AIRPTGQGRFETQY
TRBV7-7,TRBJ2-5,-,ASSLRFQETQY
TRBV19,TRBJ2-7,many,ASSIAPGLAYSYEQY
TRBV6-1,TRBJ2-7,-,ASGGAGKFSSYEQY
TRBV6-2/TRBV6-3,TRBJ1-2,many,ASSYGGTGNYGYT
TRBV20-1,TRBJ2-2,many,SAREWTSGRGDTGELF
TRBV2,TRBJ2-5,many,ASSRTAVGTSGGNQETQY
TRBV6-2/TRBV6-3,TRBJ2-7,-,ASRDVQGASYEQY
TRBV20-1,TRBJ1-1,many,SARGNTEAF
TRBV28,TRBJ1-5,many,ASSLSNAANQPQH
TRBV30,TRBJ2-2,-,AWSVLGGGELF
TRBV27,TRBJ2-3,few,ASSYGVVTDTRY
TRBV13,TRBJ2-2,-,ASSLNPRGDTGELF
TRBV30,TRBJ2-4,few,AWSLDRGDIQY
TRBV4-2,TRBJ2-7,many,ASSQEVVLYEQY
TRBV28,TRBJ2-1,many,ASSPGTSGRGGDEQF
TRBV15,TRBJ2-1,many,ATVAAKSSYNEQF
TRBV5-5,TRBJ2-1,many,ASSGTSGTAYNEQF
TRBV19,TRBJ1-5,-,ASSVTPNRGRALNQPQH